This T cell receptor (beta chain) was profiled in a study of control samples from healthy donors and cancer patients. The CDR3 runs to 18 residues. V trimming: 8 bases; J trimming: 6 bases; junction bases outside the gene matches: 15. Germline V CDR1 and CDR2: LGHDT, YNNKEL (reference sequence). Assay used: immunoSEQ multiplex PCR; TCRdb lists only in-frame clones, some missing. Found here are about 22,000 clones, roughly 84% of them singletons; the top ten hold 27%. Sequences were obtained from PBMCs. The sequence was obtained from a man between 60 and 70 years old with head and neck cancer. V is TRBV3-1 (or the pseudogene TRBV3-2) and J is TRBJ2-3; 15 nucleotides agree with TRBD2. The CDR3 loop reads CASGRTSGGAAVQDTQYF. The CDR3 region has the DNA TGTGCCAGCGGCAGGACTAGCGGGGGGGCCGCAGTTCAGGATACGCAGTATTTT.